This T cell receptor (beta chain) was sequenced for a study of T cell responses to AZD1222 COVID-19 vaccine. A note on this clone: Its cognate antigen is unknown.

Study-wide points: The study found vaccine-associated CD4 TCRs spanning spike, dominant at 160-218 and 743-854. Spike-specific TCR breadth and depth went up after people got two AZD1222 doses. None of the repertoires were sampled until the peak T cell response had passed.

The CDR3 length is 15 residues. V was cut by 6 bases and J by 10 bases, with 19 bases left in between. The germline CDR1 and CDR2 sequences are LNHDA and SQIVND (reference sequence). Assay: immunoSEQ multiplex PCR; the TCRdb copy retains only in-frame clones and omits some. The sample records 100,000 or so clones, approximately 90% being singletons. The chain employs TRBV19 and TRBJ1-6; D not certain. The material sequenced was peripheral blood, taken on day 0 of AZD1222 vaccination. The source is an adult in good health. In DNA form, the CDR3 reads TGTGCCAGTAGCAGCGGGCCCCCCGCACGGTCACCCCTCCACTTT. Encoded protein: CASSSGPPARSPLHF.